Shown below are 10 T cell receptor beta chains from a single sample sequenced in a study of blood T cell repertoires in COVID-19 (TCRdb year 2020). Libraries were prepared through the immunoSEQ multiplex PCR assay. In TCRdb, the immuneACCESS table is reduced to in-frame sequences with V and J assigned. These tables do not hold every clone; where another copy was compared, an unresolved V gene accounts for under half, and the others remain unexplained. This sample gives about 400,000 clones in total; approximately 91% of them show up just once. Approximately 2.1% of the sample comes from the top ten. Sequencing was done on a sample of PBMCs or T cells enriched from blood (not recorded which). Source of these receptors: a woman in her thirties or forties with acute COVID-19.

The rearrangement joins TRBV2 to TRBJ2-7; TRBD2 aligns across 8 bases. Germline V CDR1 and CDR2: SNHLY, FYNNEI. There are 13 residues in the CDR3. The ends lost 7 bases at V and 1 base at J; junction bases unmatched: 3. As DNA, the CDR3 is TGTGCCAGCATGCGGGGGGAATCCTACGAGCAGTACTTC. Protein: CASMRGESYEQYF.

This clone appeared a single time. The chain links TRBV5-4 to TRBJ1-1; D call uncertain. The CDR3 sequence is 13 residues long. Germline CDR1 and CDR2: SGHNT and YYREEE (reference sequence). With 1 base removed from V and 5 bases from J, the gap between germline ends came to 9 bases. In nucleotides, the CDR3 is TGTGCCAGCAGCTTGCCCCGGGAGACTGAAGCTTTCTTT. Translated: CASSLPRETEAFF.

The J gene is TRBJ2-3, the V gene TRBV9; no firm D call. The germline V gene has CDR1 SGDLS and CDR2 YYNGEE. The CDR3 extends over 13 amino acids. V was shortened by 4 bases and J by 6 bases, with 12 bases between the two germline ends. The CDR3 DNA reads as TGTGCCAGCAGCCCCCCGAGGCCGGATACGCAGTATTTT. Amino acids: CASSPPRPDTQYF.

V gene TRBV9 combines with J gene TRBJ2-6; D possibly corresponds to TRBD2 (7 bases). Trimming removed 0 bases at V and 4 bases at J, with 14 bases between. Looked up from germline, CDR1 is SGDLS and CDR2 is YYNGEE. The CDR3 is 17 amino acids. In DNA form, the CDR3 reads TGTGCCAGCAGCGTAGATAGAGGGGGGGACGGGGCCAACGTCCTGACTTTC. Its translation: CASSVDRGGDGANVLTF.

V is TRBV19 and J is TRBJ1-6; D unclear. Deletions cut 4 bases from V and 5 bases from J, with 15 bases between. The CDR3 is 16 residues long. In germline, CDR1 is LNHDA, CDR2 SQIVND (reference sequence). CDR3 nucleotide sequence: TGTGCCAGTAGTAAACTTGATCCGTCGAATAATTCACCCCTCCACTTT. Protein sequence: CASSKLDPSNNSPLHF.

This sequence joins TRBV2 and TRBJ2-1; 10 nucleotides match TRBD1. The germline CDR1 and CDR2 sequences are SNHLY and FYNNEI. The V and J ends lost 5 bases and 2 bases, in that order; junction bases with no gene match: 6. CDR3 length: 16 amino acids. CDR3 residues: CASSSRGTGAYNEQFF. The CDR3 DNA follows: TGTGCCAGCAGTAGTCGAGGGACAGGGGCCTACAATGAGCAGTTCTTC.

This sequence joins TRBV12-3 or TRBV12-4 and TRBJ2-2; D is undetermined. The CDR3 is 11 residues long. The germline V and J ends were trimmed by 8 bases and 7 bases, with 8 bases remaining between them. CDR3 sequence reads: CASLYFGELFF. The CDR3 DNA reads as TGTGCCAGCTTGTATTTCGGGGAGCTGTTTTTT.

The DNA for the CDR3 is TGTGCCAGCAGCTTAGATAACTCCTACAATGAGCAGTTCTTC. Translating gives CASSLDNSYNEQFF. This chain links TRBV11-3 with TRBJ2-1; no reliable D call. The CDR3 has 14 residues. Germline CDR1 and CDR2: SGHNT and YENEEA. V lost 0 bases and J 0 bases, leaving 3 bases between the germline ends.

The chain joins TRBV18 to TRBJ1-5; D gene ambiguous. The germline gives CDR1 KGHSH, CDR2 LQKENI. The V and J ends lost 8 bases and 4 bases respectively, with 18 bases between them. The CDR3 extends over 15 amino acids. CDR3 residues: CASAIARQKNQPQHF. CDR3 DNA sequence: TGTGCCAGCGCCATAGCGCGACAAAAGAATCAGCCCCAGCATTTT.

This chain joins TRBV2 and TRBJ2-1, with TRBD2 matching over 12 bases. The V and J ends lost 5 bases and 9 bases, in that order; junction bases with no gene match: 5. This CDR3 comprises 14 residues. CDR1 and CDR2 (germline): SNHLY, FYNNEI. CDR3 nucleotide sequence: TGTGCCAGCAGTTCTAGCGGGGGGGCGTTTGAGCAGTTCTTC. Translating it yields CASSSSGGAFEQFF.